This T cell receptor (beta chain) was documented in a study of blood T cells in healthy people across ages. Donors gave around 10 milliliters of peripheral blood apiece. The study, taken as a whole, reports: Reliance upon unsorted PBMCs precluded definitive naive versus antigen-experienced comparison. Among T cells, TCR beta diversity per million cells dropped roughly linearly as age rose. There were more naive CD4+ cells and higher diversity in long-lived donors than in aged donors.

The CDR3 consists of 15 residues. Germline CDR1 PRHDT, CDR2 FYEKMQ (reference sequence). J gave up 6 bases and V 5 bases, and 6 bases lay outside the gene matches. A second PCR of 7 to 11 cycles used a sample-barcoded 5' primer and a J-beta primer mix. A single record per CDR3 protein comes from TCRdb applying MiXCR to the 5' RACE reads. This table holds hundreds of thousands of distinct CDR3 sequences, about 42% found once. This clonotype was detected ten times or more. The antigen remains unidentified. J is TRBJ2-3 and V is TRBV13; TRBD2 matches 12 bases. The clonotype comes from an elderly man in good health. Material: blood. This chain's CDR3 is CASSKTSGSGDTQYF. The CDR3 bases are TGTGCCAGCAGCAAGACTAGCGGGAGTGGGGATACGCAGTATTTT.